The 8 T cell receptor beta chains below all came from one sample that was sequenced in a study of OX40 agonist ivuxolimab in advanced cancers. Preparation of the library involved the immunoSEQ multiplex PCR assay. What TCRdb holds here is the immuneACCESS table cut down to in-frame rearrangements. Part of the clones is not present; checked against another copy, under half of the missing clones reflect an unresolved V gene, and the others are unexplained. The sample yields 120,000 or so clones; 89% were counted once. About 0.25% of the sample is in the top ten clones. This sample comprised CD4+ or CD8+ T cells sorted from blood, obtained in a trial of the OX40 agonist ivuxolimab. These receptors all stem from an adult with an advanced solid tumor such as melanoma, head and neck, liver or kidney cancer.

The rearrangement uses TRBV10-3 and TRBJ2-2, with TRBD2 matching 13 bases. This CDR3 comprises 19 residues. CDR1 ENHRY and CDR2 SYGVKD come from the germline V gene. J was trimmed by 3 bases and V by 4 bases; bases with no gene match: 11. CDR3 sequence (DNA): TGTGCCATCAGTGGGAGACTAGCGGGAGGTACGTGGGACACCGGGGAGCTGTTTTTT. It translates to CAISGRLAGGTWDTGELFF.

J is TRBJ2-7 and V is TRBV7-2, with a possible D match to TRBD2 (5 bases). CDR1 and CDR2 (germline): SGHTA, FQGNSA. CDR3 size: 16 residues. The V end was cut by 3 bases, the J end by 4 bases, with 19 bases between. CDR3 nucleotides: TGTGCCAGCAGCTTGGAAGGGATAGAGCCGGGGTACGAGCAGTACTTC. It encodes CASSLEGIEPGYEQYF.

This clone was recorded only once. The gene calls are TRBV5-1 and TRBJ1-2, with D uncertain. The V end was cut by 5 bases, the J end by 7 bases, with 18 bases between. Germline lookup yields CDR1 SGHRS and CDR2 YFSETQ. The CDR3 extends over 14 amino acids. This CDR3 reads CASRPLLGVVGYTF. CDR3 bases: TGCGCCAGCAGGCCGCTGCTCGGGGTGGTTGGCTACACCTTC. Variable domain in full (rest from reference TRBV5-1 and TRBJ1-2): KAGVTQTPRYLIKTRGQQVTLSCSPISGHRSVSWYQQTPGQGLQFLFEYFSETQRNKGNFPGRFSGRQFSNSRSEMNVSTLELGDSALYLCASRPLLGVVGYTFGSGTRLTVV.

This clone showed up just once. This chain connects TRBV2 to TRBJ1-4; D is ambiguous. There are 17 residues in the CDR3. Germline CDR1 SNHLY, CDR2 FYNNEI. V dropped 2 bases and J dropped 2 bases, with 15 bases sitting between them. The CDR3 protein is CASSERGPLSTNEKLFF. CDR3 bases: TGTGCCAGCAGTGAACGAGGGCCCCTTTCGACTAATGAAAAACTGTTTTTT.

This clone was recorded a few times. This chain links TRBV7-2 with TRBJ1-1, with a tentative D call TRBD1 (6 bases). V lost 1 base, J lost 1 base, and 10 bases lay in between. Germline lookup yields CDR1 SGHTA and CDR2 FQGNSA. The CDR3 is 15 amino acids. For the CDR3, the DNA is TGTGCCAGCAGCTTAGAGGCAGGGGAGAACACTGAAGCTTTCTTT. Translated: CASSLEAGENTEAFF.

This clone was detected once. The chain joins TRBV7-2 to TRBJ1-1; TRBD1 matches 10 bases. Trimming took 3 bases from V and 4 from J; bases not matched to a gene: 5. The CDR3 runs 15 residues. Germline CDR1 reads SGHTA; CDR2 reads FQGNSA. The CDR3, as DNA: TGTGCCAGCAGCTTCGACAGGGGGCGGGGCACTGAAGCTTTCTTT. It is translated as CASSFDRGRGTEAFF. Together with reference TRBV7-2 and TRBJ1-1, the CDR3 gives the full variable domain: GAGVSQSPSNKVTEKGKDVELRCDPISGHTALYWYRQSLGQGLEFLIYFQGNSAPDKSGLPSDRFSAERTGGSVSTLTIQRTQQEDSAVYLCASSFDRGRGTEAFFGQGTRLTVV.

The chain links TRBV7-9 to TRBJ1-2; 8 bases line up with TRBD1. Germline V gene lookup returns CDR1 SEHNR and CDR2 FQNEAQ (reference sequence). This CDR3 has 15 residues. V shed 5 bases and J 2 bases; nucleotides not matched to a gene: 7. CDR3 loop: CASSTPGQGNYGYTF. CDR3 in DNA: TGTGCCAGCAGCACGCCCGGACAGGGAAACTATGGCTACACCTTC.

J is TRBJ1-1 and V is TRBV11-1; TRBD1 aligns across 7 bases. The CDR3 length is 13 residues. Trimming removed 6 bases from V and 10 bases from J; junction bases left unmatched: 11. Germline CDR1 SGHAT, CDR2 FQDESV (reference sequence). CDR3 bases: TGTGCCAGCAGTCCTTCGCAGGGGGTATCAGCTTTCTTT. This translates into CASSPSQGVSAFF.